Given below is one T cell receptor beta chain in context. As for treatment: about 20 received Ad26.COV2.S at low or high dose, single or two shots; about five received placebo; per-sample allocation not given. Collection of the samples took place on day 63 after the first injection of vaccine or placebo. The data were taken from a study of Ad26.COV2.S vaccination and SARS-CoV-2 variants. Study-wide context: The COV1001 Ad26.COV2.S trial arm included the donor.

V lost 5 bases and J 6 bases, leaving 16 bases between the germline ends. This CDR3 has 14 amino acids. Looked up from germline, CDR1 is SGHTA and CDR2 is FQGNSA. Assay: immunoSEQ multiplex PCR; the TCRdb copy retains only in-frame clones and omits some. Among 300,000 to 500,000 clones, approximately 91% were seen once, and the ten largest hold under 4%. This chain joins TRBV7-2 and TRBJ1-1, with unresolved D. The receptor was isolated from a person aged 18-60 years who received the Ad26.COV2.S COVID-19 vaccine or a placebo. The sample was peripheral blood, taken in a trial of Ad26.COV2.S vaccine versus placebo. The CDR3 region is CASSPRGFSPEAFF. Here the CDR3 DNA reads TGTGCCAGCAGCCCCCGCGGTTTCAGCCCTGAAGCTTTCTTT.